This T cell receptor beta chain was recorded in a study of T cell responses to AZD1222 COVID-19 vaccine. This CDR3 comprises 16 residues. Germline trimming cut 7 bases from V and 1 base from J; bases unmatched to any gene: 7. Germline CDR1 is SNHLY and CDR2 is FYNNEI. Findings and limits, study-wide: Clonal diversity may have been underestimated, and the donors were mostly white British, with more females than males.

Combined were second doses at about 4 or about 12 weeks. Data came from immunoSEQ multiplex PCR; TCRdb stores just in-frame clones and leaves some out. Of approximately 80,000 clones in the sample, approximately 83% were seen once. Note on this clone: As yet, its antigen is unknown.

The rearrangement uses TRBV2 and TRBJ1-6, with 7 bases lining up with TRBD1. The source of this sequence is an adult who received the AZD1222 COVID-19 vaccine. The sequenced sample was peripheral blood, obtained 28 days after the second AZD1222 dose. CDR3 in DNA: TGTGCCAGCATCAGTCAGGGGGGTTCCTATAATTCACCCCTCCACTTT. It is translated as CASISQGGSYNSPLHF.